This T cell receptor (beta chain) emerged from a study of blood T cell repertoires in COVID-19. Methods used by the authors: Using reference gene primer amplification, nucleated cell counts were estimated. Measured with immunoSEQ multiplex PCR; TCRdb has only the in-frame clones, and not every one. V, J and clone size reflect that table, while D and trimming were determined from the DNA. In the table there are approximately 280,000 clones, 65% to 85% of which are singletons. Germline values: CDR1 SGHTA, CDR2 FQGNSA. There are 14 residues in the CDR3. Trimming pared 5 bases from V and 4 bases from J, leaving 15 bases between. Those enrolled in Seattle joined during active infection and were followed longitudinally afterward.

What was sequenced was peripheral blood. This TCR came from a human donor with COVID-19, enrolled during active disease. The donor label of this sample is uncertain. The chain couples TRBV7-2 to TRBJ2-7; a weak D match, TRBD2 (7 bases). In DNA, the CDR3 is TGTGCCAGCAGCCCTGAGGGGGGGAGGTACGAGCAGTACTTC. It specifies CASSPEGGRYEQYF.